The clone carrying this TCR beta chain was observed at least ten times. Stable Graves' hyperthyroidism meant no ophthalmopathy progression within 18 months. V lost 5 bases to trimming and J lost 9 bases, with 14 bases between them. This CDR3 has 13 residues. Germline V gene sequence: CDR1 LGHDT, CDR2 YNNKEL (reference sequence). RNA transcripts were the template for amplifying TCR beta CDR3 regions. First-round RT-PCR targeting the TCR CDR3 was performed with the HTBI primer set. Using its own MiXCR run on the multiplex PCR reads, TCRdb lists one record per CDR3 protein. The sample records roughly 380,000 distinct CDR3 sequences, roughly 13% being singletons. These data come from a study of T cells in Graves' hyperthyroidism and ophthalmopathy.

The sequence came from a woman aged 55-69 years with Graves' hyperthyroidism. This sequence joins TRBV3-1 and TRBJ2-1; D gene unclear. Sequencing used blood. The CDR3 loop is CASSTRLVSEQFF. The CDR3 DNA reads as TGTGCCAGCAGCACACGACTGGTGAGTGAGCAGTTCTTC.